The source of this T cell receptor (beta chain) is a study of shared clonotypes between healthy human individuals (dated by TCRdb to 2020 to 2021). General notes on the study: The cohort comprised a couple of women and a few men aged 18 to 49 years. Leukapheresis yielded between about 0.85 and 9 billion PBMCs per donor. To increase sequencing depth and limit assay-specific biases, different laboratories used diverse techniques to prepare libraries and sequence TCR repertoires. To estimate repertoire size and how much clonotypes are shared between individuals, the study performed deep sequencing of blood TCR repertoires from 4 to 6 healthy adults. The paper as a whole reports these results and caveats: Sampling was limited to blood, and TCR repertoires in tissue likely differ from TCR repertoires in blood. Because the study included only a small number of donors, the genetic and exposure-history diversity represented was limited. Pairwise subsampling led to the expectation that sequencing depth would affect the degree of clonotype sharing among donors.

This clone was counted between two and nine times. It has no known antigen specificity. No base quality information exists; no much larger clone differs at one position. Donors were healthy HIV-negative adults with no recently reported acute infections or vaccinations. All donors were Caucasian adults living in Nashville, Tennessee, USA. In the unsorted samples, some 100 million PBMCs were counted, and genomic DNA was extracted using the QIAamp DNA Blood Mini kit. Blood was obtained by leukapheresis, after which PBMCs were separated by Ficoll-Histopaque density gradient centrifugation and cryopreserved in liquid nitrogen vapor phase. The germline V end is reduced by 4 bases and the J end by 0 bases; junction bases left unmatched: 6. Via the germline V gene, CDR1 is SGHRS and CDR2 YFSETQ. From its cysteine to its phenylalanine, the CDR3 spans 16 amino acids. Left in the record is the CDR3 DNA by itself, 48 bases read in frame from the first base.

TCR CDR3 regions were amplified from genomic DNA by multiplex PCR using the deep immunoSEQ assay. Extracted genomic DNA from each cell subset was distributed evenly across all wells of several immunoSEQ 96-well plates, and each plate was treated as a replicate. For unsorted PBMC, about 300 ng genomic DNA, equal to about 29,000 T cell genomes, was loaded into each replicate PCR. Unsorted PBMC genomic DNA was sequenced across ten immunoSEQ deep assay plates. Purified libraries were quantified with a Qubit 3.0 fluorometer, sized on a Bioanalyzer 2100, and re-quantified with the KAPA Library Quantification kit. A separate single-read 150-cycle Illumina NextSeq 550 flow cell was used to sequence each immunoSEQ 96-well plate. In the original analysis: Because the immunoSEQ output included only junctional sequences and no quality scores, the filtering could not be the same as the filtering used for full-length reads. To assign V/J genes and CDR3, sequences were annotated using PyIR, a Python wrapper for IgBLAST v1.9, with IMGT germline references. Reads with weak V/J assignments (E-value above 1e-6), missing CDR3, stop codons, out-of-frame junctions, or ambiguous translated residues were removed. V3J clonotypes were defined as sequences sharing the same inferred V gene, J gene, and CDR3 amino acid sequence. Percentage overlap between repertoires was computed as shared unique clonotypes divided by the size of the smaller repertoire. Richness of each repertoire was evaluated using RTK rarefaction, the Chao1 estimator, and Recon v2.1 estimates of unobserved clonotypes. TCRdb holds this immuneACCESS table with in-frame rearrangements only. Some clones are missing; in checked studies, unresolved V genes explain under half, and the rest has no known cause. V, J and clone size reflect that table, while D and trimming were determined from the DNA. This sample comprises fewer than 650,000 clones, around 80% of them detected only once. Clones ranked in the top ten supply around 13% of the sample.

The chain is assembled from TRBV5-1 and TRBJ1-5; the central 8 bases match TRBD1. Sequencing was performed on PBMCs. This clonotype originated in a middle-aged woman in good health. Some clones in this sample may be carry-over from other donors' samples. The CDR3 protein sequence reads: CASSDRDRRSNQPQHF. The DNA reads TGCGCCAGCAGCGACCGGGACAGGCGTAGCAATCAGCCCCAGCATTTT.